The entry that follows covers one TCR beta chain sequence. CDR1 is MNHNY, CDR2 SVGAGI, per germline (reference sequence). V shed 2 bases and J 6 bases; nucleotides not matched to a gene: 1. CDR3 length: 14 residues. This entry belongs to a study of T cell changes during pregnancy in multiple sclerosis. Sequencing was performed with immunoSEQ multiplex PCR; in TCRdb, only in-frame clones are kept and a portion is missing. The sample lists roughly 100,000 clones; 85% to 95% were seen once. The sequence was obtained from a female donor with multiple sclerosis, enrolled in a pregnancy study. Sequences were derived from peripheral blood, sampled after pregnancy. This chain connects TRBV6-6 to TRBJ1-6; 7 positions match TRBD1. CDR3 protein: CASSYRDSNSPLHF. The CDR3 DNA follows: TGTGCCAGCAGTTACCGGGACAGTAATTCACCCCTCCACTTT.